This T cell receptor (beta chain) was captured in a study of shared clonotypes between healthy human individuals. Study results and limitations: The study generally estimated greater richness for naive than memory subsets. Rarefaction demonstrated incomplete sorted-subset sequencing despite large depth.

With 6 bases clipped from V and 6 bases from J, the junction kept 13 bases outside the gene matches. This CDR3 comprises 16 residues. Germline CDR1 and CDR2: MDHEN and SYDVKM. Method: immunoSEQ multiplex PCR; TCRdb's copy keeps in-frame clones and lacks some. The profile shows approximately 330,000 clones, over 70% of them singletons. Points on this clone: Its target is unknown.

Sequencing used memory CD4+ T cells sorted from blood. Subset specified: CD45RA-negative fraction. The sequence derives from a man between 25 and 39 years old in good health. V gene TRBV28 combines with J gene TRBJ2-3; 9 nucleotides line up with TRBD2. CDR3 DNA: TGTGCCAGCAGGAATCCCGCGGGAGGGGGCCCCGATACGCAGTATTTT. Its translation is CASRNPAGGGPDTQYF.